A single sample gave rise to the 26 T cell receptor beta chains below, sequenced in a study of T cell responses to AZD1222 COVID-19 vaccine. The protocol was immunoSEQ multiplex PCR, while the TCRdb copy is restricted to in-frame clones and leaves out a portion. The sample holds roughly 99,000 clones; around 92% are singletons and the top ten take 8% to 10%. Specimen: peripheral blood, collected 28 days after the second AZD1222 dose. The origin of the receptors is an adult who received the AZD1222 COVID-19 vaccine.

This clone has a single count. The chain carries TRBV27 and TRBJ2-3, with 9 bases fitting TRBD2. Unmatched junction bases numbered 6, after V lost 3 bases and J lost 2 bases. This CDR3 spans 16 amino acids. Per germline, CDR1 MNHEY and CDR2 SMNVEV (reference sequence). The CDR3 is CASSLKLAGSTDTQYF. The CDR3 DNA sequence: TGTGCCAGCAGTTTGAAACTAGCGGGCTCCACAGATACGCAGTATTTT.

The V call is TRBV4-1, the J call TRBJ2-5, with a weak D call TRBD2 (7 bases). This CDR3 has 17 residues. The germline V and J ends were trimmed by 0 bases and 0 bases, with 14 bases remaining between them. Germline V gives CDR1 MGHRA, CDR2 YSYEKL. CDR3 sequence reads: CASSQEGAGVYQETQYF. CDR3 DNA: TGCGCCAGCAGCCAAGAGGGGGCGGGAGTGTACCAAGAGACCCAGTACTTC.

The V gene is TRBV27, the J gene TRBJ2-5; unclear D gene. Trimming removed 6 bases at V and 5 bases at J, with 16 bases between. The CDR3 has 14 residues. Germline CDR1 is MNHEY and CDR2 is SMNVEV (reference sequence). CDR3 protein: CASRRTLGFETQYF. The CDR3 DNA reads as TGTGCCAGCAGACGTACCCTAGGGTTCGAGACCCAGTACTTC.

The chain recombines TRBV25-1 with TRBJ2-7; D might be TRBD1 (5 bases). V was clipped by 2 bases and J by 2 bases, with 16 bases between them. From germline, CDR1 is MGHDK and CDR2 SYGVNS. This CDR3 spans 16 amino acids. The CDR3 is CASSEPESNRTYEQYF. For the CDR3, the DNA is TGTGCCAGCAGTGAACCCGAATCTAACAGGACCTACGAGCAGTACTTC.

This sequence joins TRBV6-4 and TRBJ1-6, with D perhaps TRBD1 (5 bases). CDR1 is MRHNA and CDR2 is SNTAGT in the germline V gene. The CDR3 extends over 16 amino acids. Trimming stripped 6 bases from V and 10 bases from J, with 22 bases between. The CDR3 loop reads CASRLQSSGWRSPLHF. In DNA form, the CDR3 reads TGTGCCAGCAGACTGCAAAGTTCAGGGTGGCGGTCACCCCTCCACTTT.

The chain uses TRBV25-1 and TRBJ2-6; D not certain. Trimming took off 4 bases at V and 0 bases at J, with 4 bases between the two ends. The CDR3 loop spans 14 amino acids. Germline V lookup: CDR1 MGHDK, CDR2 SYGVNS. CDR3 sequence reads: CASSVNSGANVLTF. In DNA form, the CDR3 reads TGTGCCAGCAGTGTGAACTCTGGGGCCAACGTCCTGACTTTC.

A word on this clone: Other nucleotide sequences in the sample specify the same CDR3. V and J are TRBV5-1 and TRBJ1-1, with a possible D match to TRBD1 (6 bases). V was shortened by 1 base and J by 2 bases, with 9 bases between the two germline ends. The CDR3 has 14 residues. Germline CDR1 SGHRS, CDR2 YFSETQ. As DNA, the CDR3 is TGCGCCAGCAGCTTGAGACAGGCAAACACTGAAGCTTTCTTT. This encodes CASSLRQANTEAFF.

The chain has TRBV30 and TRBJ1-5; 8 bases agree with TRBD1. CDR1 and CDR2 (germline): GTSNPN, SVGIG (reference sequence). The CDR3 has 15 amino acids. Unmatched junction bases numbered 5, after V lost 0 bases and J lost 4 bases. This CDR3 is CAWSVPDRENQPQHF. The CDR3 coding sequence is TGTGCCTGGAGTGTTCCGGACAGGGAGAATCAGCCCCAGCATTTT.

The chain employs TRBV9 and TRBJ2-3; possibly TRBD2 for D (6 bases). Looked up from germline, CDR1 is SGDLS and CDR2 is YYNGEE. The ends were cut back, 2 bases at V and 0 bases at J, with 10 bases in the middle. The CDR3 spans 15 residues. The DNA of the CDR3 is TGTGCCAGCAGCGTGAGCGGGTATAGCACAGATACGCAGTATTTT. It is translated as CASSVSGYSTDTQYF. Filled out from reference TRBV9 and TRBJ2-3, the complete variable domain reads DSGVTQTPKHLITATGQRVTLRCSPRSGDLSVYWYQQSLDQGLQFLIQYYNGEERAKGNILERFSAQQFPDLHSELNLSSLELGDSALYFCASSVSGYSTDTQYFGPGTRLTVL.

The chain carries TRBV18 and TRBJ2-7, with D hard to call. Germline CDR1 is KGHSH and CDR2 is LQKENI. The CDR3 totals 13 residues. V lost 0 bases and J 2 bases, leaving 5 bases between the germline ends. Here the CDR3 reads CASSPPGTYEQYF. CDR3 in DNA: TGTGCCAGCTCACCACCAGGGACCTACGAGCAGTACTTC. Using reference TRBV18 and TRBJ2-7 for the parts outside the CDR3, the full variable domain is NAGVMQNPRHLVRRRGQEARLRCSPMKGHSHVYWYRQLPEEGLKFMVYLQKENIIDESGMPKERFSAEFPKEGPSILRIQQVVRGDSAAYFCASSPPGTYEQYFGPGTRLTVT.

In nucleotides, the CDR3 is TGTGCCAGCAGCTTCTCGAGCACTGAAGCTTTCTTT. Amino acid sequence: CASSFSSTEAFF. The chain uses TRBV7-9 and TRBJ1-1; D ambiguous. The V gene's germline CDR1 is SEHNR and CDR2 FQNEAQ (reference sequence). Deletions cut 3 bases from V and 4 bases from J, with 6 bases between. The CDR3 contains 12 residues.

The chain is built from TRBV5-1 and TRBJ2-7; TRBD1 might be the D (6 bases). CDR1 is SGHRS and CDR2 is YFSETQ in the germline V gene. V was cut by 1 base and J by 2 bases, with 10 bases left in between. The CDR3 has 14 amino acids. The CDR3 DNA reads TGCGCCAGCAGCTTGACAGGGTACCCCTACGAGCAGTACTTC. Amino acid sequence: CASSLTGYPYEQYF. Full variable domain (missing parts from reference TRBV5-1 and TRBJ2-7): KAGVTQTPRYLIKTRGQQVTLSCSPISGHRSVSWYQQTPGQGLQFLFEYFSETQRNKGNFPGRFSGRQFSNSRSEMNVSTLELGDSALYLCASSLTGYPYEQYFGPGTRLTVT.

The table lists this clone with a few counts. This chain uses TRBV14 with TRBJ1-4, with 8 bases aligning to TRBD1. V gave up 2 bases and J gave up 10 bases; unmatched junction bases: 12. Germline CDR1 reads SGHDN; CDR2 reads FVKESK. The CDR3 extends over 16 amino acids. CDR3 amino acids: CASSQSGRGLRGKLFF. The CDR3 DNA is TGTGCCAGCAGCCAAAGTGGCAGGGGGCTCAGGGGAAAACTGTTTTTT. Based on the CDR3 plus reference TRBV14 and TRBJ1-4, the full variable domain is EAGVTQFPSHSVIEKGQTVTLRCDPISGHDNLYWYRRVMGKEIKFLLHFVKESKQDESGMPNNRFLAERTGGTYSTLKVQPAELEDSGVYFCASSQSGRGLRGKLFFGSGTQLSVL.

This chain links TRBV27 with TRBJ2-7; tentatively, D is TRBD1 or TRBD2 (5 bases each). The V end lost 6 bases, the J end lost 3 bases, and 21 bases lay between the germline ends. Germline V gene data show CDR1 as MNHEY and CDR2 as SMNVEV (reference sequence). The CDR3 spans 16 residues. The CDR3 protein is CASRPGTERDVYEQYF. In nucleotides, the CDR3 is TGTGCCAGCAGGCCGGGCACAGAAAGGGACGTCTACGAGCAGTACTTC.

The CDR3 protein is CASSFRGLEHAGNGYTF. The CDR3 DNA is TGCGCCAGCAGCTTCCGGGGGTTGGAGCACGCGGGGAATGGCTACACCTTC. The V call is TRBV5-1, the J call TRBJ1-2; maybe TRBD1 (5 bases). From germline, CDR1 is SGHRS and CDR2 YFSETQ. The CDR3 extends over 17 amino acids. Trimming pared 2 bases from V and 6 bases from J, leaving 23 bases between.

The chain couples TRBV3-1 (or the pseudogene TRBV3-2) to TRBJ1-1; D ambiguous. The CDR3 has 15 amino acids. Germline V CDR1 and CDR2: LGHDT, YNNKEL (reference sequence). Trimming took off 4 bases at V and 1 base at J, with 13 bases between the two ends. CDR3 residues: CASSPGGLGNTEAFF. DNA of the CDR3: TGTGCCAGCAGCCCTGGTGGGTTAGGGAACACTGAAGCTTTCTTT.

The rearrangement joins TRBV4-1 to TRBJ2-5; 13 positions match TRBD2. V lost 4 bases, J lost 0 bases, and 8 bases stayed unmatched. This CDR3 is built from 18 residues. The germline gives CDR1 MGHRA, CDR2 YSYEKL. The CDR3 loop reads CASSRRTSGRPHQETQYF. The CDR3, as DNA: TGCGCCAGCAGCCGCCGGACTAGCGGGAGACCACACCAAGAGACCCAGTACTTC.

The rearrangement uses TRBV5-6 and TRBJ2-5; 11 bases are shared with TRBD2. CDR3 length: 17 amino acids. CDR1 SGHDT and CDR2 YYEEEE come from the germline V gene. Trimming removed 0 bases from V and 1 base from J; junction bases left unmatched: 5. The CDR3 sequence: CASSLGASGRSQETQYF. The CDR3 DNA reads TGTGCCAGCAGCTTGGGGGCTAGCGGGAGGTCCCAAGAGACCCAGTACTTC.

The chain employs TRBV30 and TRBJ1-1, with unresolved D. The CDR3 contains 11 residues. The V and J ends lost 6 bases and 11 bases respectively, with 16 bases between them. Germline V gene lookup returns CDR1 GTSNPN and CDR2 SVGIG (reference sequence). The DNA of the CDR3 is TGTGCCTGCCACCGGGGAGGACGTGCTTTCTTT. This sequence encodes CACHRGGRAFF.

The genes are TRBV2 and TRBJ1-3, with D possibly TRBD1 on 6 matching bases. The CDR3 spans 13 residues. V dropped 6 bases and J dropped 2 bases, with 8 bases sitting between them. The germline CDR1 and CDR2 sequences are SNHLY and FYNNEI. The DNA for the CDR3 is TGTGCCAGCAGGGACAGAACTGGAAACACCATATATTTT. This sequence encodes CASRDRTGNTIYF.

The chain uses TRBV4-1 and TRBJ2-2; TRBD2 might be the D (6 bases). CDR1 is MGHRA and CDR2 is YSYEKL in the germline V gene. With 4 bases removed from V and 8 bases from J, the gap between germline ends came to 17 bases. This CDR3 is built from 15 residues. CDR3 protein: CASSLLGGRGGELFF. The CDR3 bases are TGCGCCAGCAGCCTTCTTGGGGGGAGAGGTGGGGAGCTGTTTTTT.

The CDR3 DNA follows: TGTGCCACCAGCAGAGATCGGACTGGACTCTCCTACAATGAGCAGTTCTTC. Translation: CATSRDRTGLSYNEQFF. The rearrangement joins TRBV15 to TRBJ2-1; weak D call: TRBD2 (5 bases). V gave up 0 bases and J gave up 0 bases, with 12 bases separating them. CDR1 is LNHNV, CDR2 YYDKDF, per germline (reference sequence). The CDR3 totals 17 residues.

This clone was observed once. CDR3 coding DNA: TGTGCCAGCAGTTACTCGATTTACGAGCAGTACTTC. Amino acids: CASSYSIYEQYF. This chain uses TRBV6-2 or TRBV6-3 with TRBJ2-7; no firm D call. Germline assignment: CDR1 MNHEY and CDR2 SVGEGT. The CDR3 has 12 amino acids. Trimming cost V 0 bases and J 4 bases, with 4 bases left between them.

This clone has a handful of counts. The chain recombines TRBV7-9 with TRBJ2-7, with 10 bases that match TRBD1. Germline V lookup: CDR1 SEHNR, CDR2 FQNEAQ (reference sequence). The junction had 4 bases not matched to a gene; V was cut back by 3 bases and J by 5 bases. CDR3 length: 14 residues. The DNA of the CDR3 is TGTGCCAGCAGCTTCGGGACAGGGGCCCACGAGCAGTACTTC. This translates into CASSFGTGAHEQYF.

The V call is TRBV29-1, the J call TRBJ1-1; D perhaps matches TRBD1 (6 bases). The V and J ends lost 3 bases and 3 bases respectively, with 17 bases between them. This CDR3 has 15 amino acids. Germline V gene data show CDR1 as SQVTM and CDR2 as ANQGSEA. CDR3 DNA: TGCAGCGTTGAGGCCAGGGGAATGAAACACACTGAAGCTTTCTTT. This sequence encodes CSVEARGMKHTEAFF.

This clone was seen once. This sequence joins TRBV7-3 and TRBJ2-3; no firm D call. V was clipped by 2 bases and J by 0 bases, with 3 bases between them. The CDR3 contains 13 residues. The germline gives CDR1 SGHTA, CDR2 FQGTGA. The CDR3 bases are TGTGCCAGCAGCTTAGACAGCACAGATACGCAGTATTTT. This translates into CASSLDSTDTQYF.